The clone carrying this T cell receptor (beta chain) was counted between two and nine times. The antigen remains unidentified. RNA transcripts provided the source from which TCR beta CDR3 regions were amplified. With the HTBI primer set, the TCR CDR3 went through a first round of RT-PCR. One entry per CDR3 protein results from TCRdb running MiXCR on the multiplex PCR reads. The sample has 450,000 to 700,000 distinct CDR3 sequences; around 42% are singletons. Uncontrolled infection, other autoimmune disease, pregnancy or lactation excluded patients. This sample is drawn from a study of T cells in Graves' hyperthyroidism and ophthalmopathy. General study points: Also found in blood were most expanded thyroid clonotypes above 0.001. Stable hyperthyroidism and ophthalmopathy were separated using 13 V-J signatures. Before onset, by a median of around 6.4 months, the model predicted ophthalmopathy.

V shed 3 bases and J 0 bases; nucleotides not matched to a gene: 2. Germline values: CDR1 SQVTM, CDR2 ANQGSEA. The length of the CDR3 is 16 residues. The receptor was derived from an adult woman with Graves' disease, either hyperthyroidism or ophthalmopathy (not recorded which). The sample taken for sequencing was peripheral blood or thyroid tissue (not recorded which). This chain links TRBV29-1 with TRBJ2-6, with 10 bases aligning to TRBD2. The CDR3 region is CSVDTSGNSGANVLTF. The CDR3 DNA reads TGCAGCGTTGACACTAGCGGGAACTCTGGGGCCAACGTCCTGACTTTC.